This entry lists 7 T cell receptor beta chains sequenced from one sample in a study of long-term antiretroviral therapy in people with HIV. With survey level as its setting, the immunoSEQ assay was v3.0. Generated by immunoSEQ multiplex PCR, the TCRdb table keeps only in-frame clones and is missing some. The profile shows roughly 28,000 clones, approximately 80% of them singletons. Sequences were derived from unsorted PBMCs, sampled 3 years after starting antiretroviral therapy. These receptors all come from a man aged 40-49 years with HIV.

J is TRBJ2-1 and V is TRBV6-5; D possibly matches TRBD1 or TRBD2 (5 bases each). Per germline, CDR1 MNHEY and CDR2 SVGAGI. V was clipped by 2 bases and J by 8 bases, with 13 bases between them. This CDR3 has 14 residues. CDR3 sequence: CASSYPGPPHEQFF. The CDR3 DNA sequence: TGTGCCAGCAGTTACCCGGGACCTCCCCATGAGCAGTTCTTC.

A single count supports this clone. The chain is built from TRBV27 and TRBJ2-6; D is uncertain. The V gene lost 5 bases and the J gene lost 1 base, with 9 bases spanning the gap. Germline CDR1 is MNHEY and CDR2 is SMNVEV (reference sequence). The CDR3 spans 15 residues. Here the CDR3 reads CASSLGPSGANVLTF. The DNA of the CDR3 is TGTGCCAGCAGTCTGGGCCCATCTGGGGCCAACGTCCTGACTTTC.

This clone was found once. The V and J genes are TRBV9 and TRBJ2-7; TRBD2 is a possible D gene (6 bases). The CDR3 sequence is 17 residues long. V lost 0 bases and J lost 0, with 16 bases in between. Looked up from germline, CDR1 is SGDLS and CDR2 is YYNGEE. The CDR3 spells CASSVGGFGGFSYEQYF. CDR3 bases: TGTGCCAGCAGCGTAGGAGGCTTTGGGGGGTTCTCCTACGAGCAGTACTTC.

This chain joins TRBV7-9 and TRBJ1-4; the D is unclear. The germline V gene has CDR1 SEHNR and CDR2 FQNEAQ (reference sequence). V shed 2 bases and J shed 8 bases, with 21 bases lying between them. The CDR3 covers 17 residues. The CDR3 protein is CASSLSPIVPGGEKLFF. CDR3 DNA sequence: TGTGCCAGCAGCTTATCCCCTATTGTCCCGGGAGGGGAAAAACTGTTTTTT.

The chain employs TRBV7-2 and TRBJ2-4; no clear D gene. Trimming pared 5 bases from V and 1 base from J, leaving 6 bases between. Germline CDR1 and CDR2: SGHTA and FQGNSA. CDR3 length equals 13 residues. The CDR3 nucleotides are TGTGCCAGCAGCCTAAGGGCCAAAAACATTCAGTACTTC. Its protein is CASSLRAKNIQYF.

V usage is TRBV7-8 and J usage is TRBJ1-3; D may be TRBD1 (6 bases). Germline lookup yields CDR1 SGHVS and CDR2 FQNEAQ. The CDR3 is 16 amino acids. V lost 3 bases and J lost 0, with 12 bases in between. For the CDR3, the DNA is TGTGCCAGCAGCTTGGACAGCCTCGACTCTGGAAACACCATATATTTT. As protein: CASSLDSLDSGNTIYF.

This chain uses TRBV11-3 with TRBJ2-5; D gene unclear. The germline CDR1 and CDR2 sequences are SGHNT and YENEEA. V was pared by 5 bases and J by 1 base, with 11 bases between. This CDR3 region has 14 residues. CDR3 protein: CASSPRGSQETQYF. For the CDR3, the DNA is TGTGCCAGCAGCCCCCGAGGCTCCCAAGAGACCCAGTACTTC.